The clone carrying this TCR beta chain was found many times. Its matching antigen is unknown. From germline, CDR1 is SNHLY and CDR2 FYNNEI. V lost 4 bases and J lost 10, with 11 bases in between. The CDR3 sequence is 12 residues long. This entry belongs to a study of T cells in Graves' hyperthyroidism and ophthalmopathy. Study-level findings and limits: Blood also contained most expanded thyroid clonotypes above 0.001.

The study included ophthalmopathy patients with Clinical Activity Score at least 3, NOSPECS grade at least 4 and duration under 3 months. A patient was excluded if there was uncontrolled infection, other autoimmune disease, pregnancy or lactation. It was 8 to 10 ml of fresh peripheral blood that supplied the PBMCs. TCR beta CDR3 regions were amplified from RNA transcripts. First-round RT-PCR of the TCR CDR3 relied on the HTBI primer set. TCRdb reprocessed the multiplex PCR reads with MiXCR, giving one entry per CDR3 protein. The sample lists fewer than 450,000 distinct CDR3 sequences; about 16% were seen once.

This TCR was recovered from a woman aged 60-75 years with Graves' ophthalmopathy. Sequenced sample: blood. The J gene is TRBJ2-1, the V gene TRBV2, with D possibly matching TRBD2 (5 bases). The CDR3 region is CASSGWGDEQFF. DNA for the CDR3: TGTGCCAGCAGTGGATGGGGAGACGAGCAGTTCTTC.